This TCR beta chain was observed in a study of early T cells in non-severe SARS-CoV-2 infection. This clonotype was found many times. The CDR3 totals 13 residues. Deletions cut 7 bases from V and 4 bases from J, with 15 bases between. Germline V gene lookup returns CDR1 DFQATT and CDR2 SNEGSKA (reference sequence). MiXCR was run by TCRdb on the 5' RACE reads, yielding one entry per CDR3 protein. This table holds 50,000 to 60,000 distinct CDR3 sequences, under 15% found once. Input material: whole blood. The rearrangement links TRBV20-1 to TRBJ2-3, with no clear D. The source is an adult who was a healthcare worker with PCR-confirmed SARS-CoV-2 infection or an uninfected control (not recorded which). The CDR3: CSVPKQLADTQYF. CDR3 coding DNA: TGCAGTGTTCCCAAGCAACTGGCAGATACGCAGTATTTT.